Listed below are T cell receptor beta chains from one sample, sequenced in a study of blood T cell repertoires in COVID-19. The protocol was immunoSEQ multiplex PCR, while the TCRdb copy is restricted to in-frame clones and leaves out a portion. The data hold approximately 50,000 clones, with about 85% observed a single time. The specimen sequenced was peripheral blood. These receptors all come from a man between 60 and 75 years old with acute or convalescent COVID-19. The conserved cysteine and the conserved F or W are not part of the CDR3 here. The order of the fields is V gene, CDR3 protein.

TRBV5-1 ASSLTFQETQY
TRBV27 ASSSPLRQGADTGELF
TRBV5-1 ASSVTSGSTTGELF
TRBV6-5 ASRTSNTGELF
TRBV7-9 ATPKSRDRGAYGYT
TRBV5-1 ASSLASLAGVYNEQF
TRBV29-1 SVSRGFTDTQY
TRBV6-5 ASKTRESAYGYT
TRBV2 ASSELGSGGKTQY
TRBV28 ASSLWNPATGGQAVRGYT
TRBV24-1 ATSAPPTYNEQF
TRBV9 ASSVVQANNEQF
TRBV5-6 ASSLAGLAGTYEQY
TRBV27 ASSLRYLIGGHGYT
TRBV3-1/TRBV3-2 ASSQVSVSRGLAYEQY
TRBV9 ASTGYYGYT
TRBV6-5 ASGDLDRGETQY
TRBV6-5 ASSRQVGYGYT
TRBV9 ASSVELAGGPRQF
TRBV11-2 ASSLGTSGNIQY
TRBV5-5 ASSLSGTGSYEQY
TRBV9 ASSVARGNLDTQY
TRBV30 AWSEGQGAYTEAF
TRBV7-8 ASSLGGVWGSPLH
TRBV19 ASTTGEGTDTQY
TRBV19 ASSVQGATEAF
TRBV9 ASNDGQADTDTQY
TRBV29-1 SVEGGQDGYT
TRBV6-5 ATSEQRAYEQY
TRBV4-1 ASSPGTGGPWEQY
TRBV10-3 AINTQGQGAGGYT
TRBV27 ASSSPGVSTEAF
TRBV9 ASSSQGSNTEAF
TRBV28 ASSLRPGGNTEAF
TRBV6-5 ASSYGRGGYT
TRBV3-1/TRBV3-2 ASSPRGLGDEKLF
TRBV27 ASSHEGARTEAF
TRBV18 ASSPRWQDTEAF
TRBV2 ASNPGQGAGANVLT
TRBV2 ASCRGADTQY